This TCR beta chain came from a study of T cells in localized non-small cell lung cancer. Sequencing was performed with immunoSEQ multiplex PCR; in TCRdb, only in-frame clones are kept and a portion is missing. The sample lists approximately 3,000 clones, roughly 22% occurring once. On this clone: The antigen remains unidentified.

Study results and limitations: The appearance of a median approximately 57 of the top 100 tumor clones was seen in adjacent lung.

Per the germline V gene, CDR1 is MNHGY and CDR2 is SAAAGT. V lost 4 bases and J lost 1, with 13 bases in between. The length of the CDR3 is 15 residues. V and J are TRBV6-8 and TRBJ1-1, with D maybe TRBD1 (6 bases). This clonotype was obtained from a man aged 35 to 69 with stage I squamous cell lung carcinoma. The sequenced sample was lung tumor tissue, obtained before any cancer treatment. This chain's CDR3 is CASSWSAGENTEAFF. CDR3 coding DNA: TGTGCCAGCAGTTGGTCGGCAGGGGAGAACACTGAAGCTTTCTTT.